This T cell receptor (beta chain) is drawn from a study of blood T cell repertoires in COVID-19. TCRdb's copy holds only in-frame clones and misses some; the assay was immunoSEQ multiplex PCR. This table has roughly 180,000 clones, around 82% appearing once. V shed 0 bases, J shed 4 bases, and the junction held 11 bases outside the gene matches. CDR1 SGHTA and CDR2 FQGNSA come from the germline V gene. The CDR3 is 17 residues long. This chain links TRBV7-2 with TRBJ2-5, with 7 bases fitting TRBD1. The sample comprised PBMCs or T cells enriched from blood (not recorded which). The source is a man aged 60 to 75 who had recovered from COVID-19. CDR3 residues: CASSLARMGRGRETQYF. CDR3 nucleotide sequence: TGTGCCAGCAGCTTAGCAAGGATGGGCAGGGGGAGAGAGACCCAGTACTTC.